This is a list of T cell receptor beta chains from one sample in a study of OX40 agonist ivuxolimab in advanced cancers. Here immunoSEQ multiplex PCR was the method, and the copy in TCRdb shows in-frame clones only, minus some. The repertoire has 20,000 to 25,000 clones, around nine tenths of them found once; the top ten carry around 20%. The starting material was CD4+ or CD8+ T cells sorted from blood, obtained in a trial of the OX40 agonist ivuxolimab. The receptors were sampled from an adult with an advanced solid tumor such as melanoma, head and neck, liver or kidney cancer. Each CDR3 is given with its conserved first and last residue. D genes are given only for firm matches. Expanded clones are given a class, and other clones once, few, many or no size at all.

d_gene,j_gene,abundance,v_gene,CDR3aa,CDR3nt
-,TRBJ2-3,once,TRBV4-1,CASSQWGLGGPDTQYF,TGCGCCAGCAGCCAATGGGGACTGGGGGGGCCAGATACGCAGTATTTT
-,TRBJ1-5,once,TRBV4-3,CASSQERILNNQPQHF,TGCGCCAGCAGCCAAGAACGGATTCTCAACAATCAGCCCCAGCATTTT
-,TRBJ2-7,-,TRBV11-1,CASSLDQKYYEQYF,TGTGCCAGCAGCTTAGACCAGAAATACTACGAGCAGTACTTC
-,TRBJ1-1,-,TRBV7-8,CASSLGVGDTEAFF,TGTGCCAGCAGCCTAGGGGTGGGTGACACTGAAGCTTTCTTT
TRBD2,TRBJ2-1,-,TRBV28,CASSSLVGGSYNEQFF,TGTGCCAGCAGTTCCCTAGTGGGGGGGTCCTACAATGAGCAGTTCTTC
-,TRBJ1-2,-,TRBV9,CASSVGYGYTF,TGTGCCAGCAGCGTCGGGTATGGCTACACCTTC
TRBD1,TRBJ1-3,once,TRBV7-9,CASSLVDRDESGNTIYF,TGTGCCAGCAGCTTAGTGGACAGGGACGAATCTGGAAACACCATATATTTT
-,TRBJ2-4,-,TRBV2,CASTPRGQSDLIQYF,TGTGCCAGCACCCCTCGTGGACAGTCGGACCTCATTCAGTACTTC
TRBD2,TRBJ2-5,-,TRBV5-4,CASTGLAGIETQYF,TGTGCCAGCACGGGACTAGCGGGGATAGAGACCCAGTACTTC
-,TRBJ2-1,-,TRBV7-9,CASTSGLTSYNEQFF,TGTGCCAGCACGAGCGGCCTGACCTCCTACAATGAGCAGTTCTTC
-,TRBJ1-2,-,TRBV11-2,CASSFGSNYGYTF,TGTGCCAGCAGCTTCGGATCTAACTATGGCTACACCTTC
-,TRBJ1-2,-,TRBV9,CASSEWDDPSTNYGYTF,TGTGCCAGCAGCGAATGGGACGATCCCTCTACTAACTATGGCTACACCTTC
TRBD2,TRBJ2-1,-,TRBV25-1,CASSEGGIPHYNEQFF,TGTGCCAGCAGTGAGGGGGGGATCCCTCACTACAATGAGCAGTTCTTC
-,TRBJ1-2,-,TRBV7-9,CASSFWAGILYGYTF,TGTGCCAGCAGCTTCTGGGCAGGGATACTCTATGGCTACACCTTC
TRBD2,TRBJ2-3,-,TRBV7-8,CASSPPFAGVGADTQYF,TGTGCCAGCAGCCCGCCGTTTGCGGGGGTGGGGGCAGATACGCAGTATTTT
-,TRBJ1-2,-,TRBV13,CASSLQGSNYGYTF,TGTGCCAGCAGCTTGCAGGGATCGAACTATGGCTACACCTTC
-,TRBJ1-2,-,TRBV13,CASSFRGGGYTF,TGTGCCAGCAGCTTTAGGGGCGGCGGCTACACCTTC
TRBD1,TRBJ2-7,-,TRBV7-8,CASSRYTQDRGLGSPLYEQYF,TGTGCCAGCAGCCGCTATACACAAGACAGGGGGCTAGGTTCCCCACTCTACGAGCAGTACTTC
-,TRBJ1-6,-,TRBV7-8,CASSLRTGSYNSPLHF,TGTGCCAGCAGCTTACGTACCGGGTCCTATAATTCACCCCTCCACTTT
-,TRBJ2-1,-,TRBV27,CASSERSSYNEQFF,TGTGCCAGCAGTGAACGAAGCTCCTACAATGAGCAGTTCTTC
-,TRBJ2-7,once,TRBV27,CASSPHEGVSSSYEQYF,TGTGCCAGCAGTCCCCATGAGGGAGTGTCCAGTTCCTACGAGCAGTACTTC
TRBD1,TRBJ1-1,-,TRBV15,CATSPGGTEAFF,TGTGCCACCAGCCCAGGGGGCACTGAAGCTTTCTTT
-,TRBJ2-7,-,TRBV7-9,CASSPEGFLGANEQYF,TGTGCCAGCAGCCCCGAGGGGTTCCTTGGAGCAAACGAGCAGTACTTC
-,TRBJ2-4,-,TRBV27,CASSISGRGGNIQYF,TGTGCCAGCAGTATATCAGGCAGGGGGGGAAACATTCAGTACTTC
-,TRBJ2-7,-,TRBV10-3,CAIMGSSYEQYF,TGTGCCATCATGGGCAGCTCCTACGAGCAGTACTTC
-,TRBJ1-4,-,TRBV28,CASSLELGGGEKLFF,TGTGCCAGCAGTTTAGAATTGGGCGGGGGTGAAAAACTGTTTTTT
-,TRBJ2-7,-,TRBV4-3,CASSQEGGSYEQYF,TGCGCCAGCAGCCAAGAAGGCGGGTCCTACGAGCAGTACTTC
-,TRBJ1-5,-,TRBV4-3,CASSPRFGVQPQHF,TGCGCCAGCAGCCCTAGGTTCGGGGTACAGCCCCAGCATTTT
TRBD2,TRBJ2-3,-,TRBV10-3,CAISQIVGGADTQYF,TGTGCCATCAGTCAAATAGTGGGGGGGGCAGATACGCAGTATTTT
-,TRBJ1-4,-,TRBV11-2,CASSLGQGGEKLFF,TGTGCCAGCAGCTTAGGGCAGGGCGGAGAAAAACTGTTTTTT
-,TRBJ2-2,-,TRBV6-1,CASSEGGHTGELFF,TGTGCCAGCAGTGAAGGGGGGCACACCGGGGAGCTGTTTTTT
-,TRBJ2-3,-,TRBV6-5,CASSPTSNADTQYF,TGTGCCAGCAGCCCGACTAGTAACGCAGATACGCAGTATTTT
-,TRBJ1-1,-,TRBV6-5,CASSHSTEAFF,TGTGCCAGCAGTCACTCCACTGAAGCTTTCTTT
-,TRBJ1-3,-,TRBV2,CASRDGQISGNTIYF,TGTGCCAGCAGAGACGGACAAATCTCTGGAAACACCATATATTTT
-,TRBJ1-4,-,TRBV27,CASSLFVPHPGEKLFF,TGTGCCAGCAGTTTATTTGTCCCACACCCGGGGGAAAAACTGTTTTTT
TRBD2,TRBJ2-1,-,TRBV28,CASSVPPGGAWGNEQFF,TGTGCCAGCAGTGTCCCCCCGGGGGGGGCCTGGGGCAATGAGCAGTTCTTC
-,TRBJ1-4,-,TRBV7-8,CASSLGGSPNEKLFF,TGTGCCAGCAGTCTAGGGGGGTCTCCTAATGAAAAACTGTTTTTT
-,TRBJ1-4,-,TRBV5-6,CASSVKGATNEKLFF,TGTGCCAGCAGCGTCAAGGGGGCAACTAATGAAAAACTGTTTTTT
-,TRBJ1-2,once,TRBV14,CASSHSLGINYGYTF,TGTGCCAGCAGTCACTCGTTAGGCATAAACTATGGCTACACCTTC
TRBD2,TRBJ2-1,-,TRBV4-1,CASSPRGGPYNEQFF,TGCGCCAGCAGCCCCCGCGGGGGACCCTACAATGAGCAGTTCTTC
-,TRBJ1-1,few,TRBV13,CASSVGEAFF,TGTGCCAGCAGTGTAGGGGAAGCTTTCTTT
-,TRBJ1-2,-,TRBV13,CASSLGRSVRDTYTF,TGTGCCAGCAGCTTAGGCCGAAGTGTTAGAGATACCTACACCTTC
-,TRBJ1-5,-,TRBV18,CASSPPDSDQPQHF,TGTGCCAGCTCACCACCGGACAGCGATCAGCCCCAGCATTTT
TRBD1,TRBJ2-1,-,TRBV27,CASSFSQGALLPANEQFF,TGTGCCAGCAGTTTTTCACAGGGGGCTCTGCTCCCTGCCAATGAGCAGTTCTTC
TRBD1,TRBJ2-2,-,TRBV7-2,CASSLFAAGGTGELFF,TGTGCCAGCAGCTTATTTGCCGCAGGGGGTACCGGGGAGCTGTTTTTT
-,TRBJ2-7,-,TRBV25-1,CASSGTVYEQYF,TGTGCCAGCAGTGGAACCGTCTACGAGCAGTACTTC
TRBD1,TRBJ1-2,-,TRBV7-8,CASSSRGDRGRGYDGYTF,TGTGCCAGCAGCTCCAGAGGGGACAGGGGGCGCGGGTACGATGGCTACACCTTC
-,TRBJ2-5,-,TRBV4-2,CASSHVGAGEEETQYF,TGTGCCAGCAGCCACGTCGGCGCAGGGGAGGAAGAGACCCAGTACTTC
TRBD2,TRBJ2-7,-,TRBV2,CASPEREGSYEQYF,TGTGCCAGCCCTGAGAGGGAGGGATCCTACGAGCAGTACTTC
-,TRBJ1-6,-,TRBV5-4,CASSFVSGSSYNSPLHF,TGTGCCAGCAGCTTCGTCAGTGGGAGCTCCTATAATTCACCCCTCCACTTT
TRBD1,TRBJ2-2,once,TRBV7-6,CASSLPRGQEDTGELFF,TGTGCCAGCAGCTTGCCCCGAGGACAGGAAGACACCGGGGAGCTGTTTTTT
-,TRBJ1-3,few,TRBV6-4,CASSDYSGRGTGNTIYF,TGTGCCAGCAGTGACTACTCGGGAAGGGGGACTGGAAACACCATATATTTT
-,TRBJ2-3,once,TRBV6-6,CASSYGGEGADTQYF,TGTGCCAGCAGTTACGGGGGCGAGGGCGCAGATACGCAGTATTTT